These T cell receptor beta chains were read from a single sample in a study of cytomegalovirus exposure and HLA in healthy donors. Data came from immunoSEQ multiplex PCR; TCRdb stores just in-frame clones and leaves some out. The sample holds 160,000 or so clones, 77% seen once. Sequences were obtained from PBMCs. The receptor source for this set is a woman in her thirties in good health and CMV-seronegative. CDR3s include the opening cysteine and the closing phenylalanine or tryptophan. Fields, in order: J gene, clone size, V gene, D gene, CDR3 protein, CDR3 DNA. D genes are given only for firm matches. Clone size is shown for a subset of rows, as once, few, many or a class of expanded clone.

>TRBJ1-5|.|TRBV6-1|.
CASSVTGVPSQPQHF
TGTGCCAGCAGTGTTACGGGGGTCCCCAGCCAGCCCCAGCATTTT
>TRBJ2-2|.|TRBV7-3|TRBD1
CASSLLGQETGELFF
TGTGCCAGCAGCTTACTAGGACAGGAAACCGGGGAGCTGTTTTTT
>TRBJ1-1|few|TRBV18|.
CASSPPNTNTEAFF
TGTGCCAGCTCACCACCGAACACGAACACTGAAGCTTTCTTT
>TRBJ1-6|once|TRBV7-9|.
CASSSTGYNSPLHF
TGTGCCAGCAGCTCTACAGGGTATAATTCACCCCTCCACTTT
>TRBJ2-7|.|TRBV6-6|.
CASSWGGEANYEQYF
TGTGCCAGCAGTTGGGGCGGGGAGGCTAACTACGAGCAGTACTTC
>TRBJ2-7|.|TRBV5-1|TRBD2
CASSLAGGQYYEQYF
TGCGCCAGCAGTTTAGCGGGGGGGCAGTACTACGAGCAGTACTTC
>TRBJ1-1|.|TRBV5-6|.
CASSHRVNTEAFF
TGTGCCAGCAGCCACAGGGTGAACACTGAAGCTTTCTTT
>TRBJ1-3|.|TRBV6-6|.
CASRDNRGNTIYF
TGTGCCAGCAGGGATAACAGGGGAAACACCATATATTTT
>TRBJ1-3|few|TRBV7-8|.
CASGGGTGNTIYF
TGTGCCAGCGGCGGGGGCACTGGAAACACCATATATTTT
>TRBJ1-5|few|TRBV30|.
CAWSVRGLQPQHF
TGTGCCTGGAGTGTTCGAGGGCTTCAGCCCCAGCATTTT
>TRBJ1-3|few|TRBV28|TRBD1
CASTLWTGAGNTIYF
TGTGCCAGCACCCTGTGGACAGGAGCTGGAAACACCATATATTTT
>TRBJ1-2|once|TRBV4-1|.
CASSQAGYGYTF
TGCGCCAGCAGCCAAGCAGGGTATGGCTACACCTTC